This T cell receptor (beta chain) was identified during a study of T cells in Graves' hyperthyroidism and ophthalmopathy. Study-wide findings and caveats: Blood samples included most of the expanded thyroid clonotypes exceeding 0.001. Ophthalmopathy, as predicted by the model, came a median roughly 6.8 months after the prediction.

As to this clonotype: As yet, its antigen is unknown.

The germline V gene has CDR1 MNHNS and CDR2 SASEGT. The CDR3 length is 13 residues. The V end lost 5 bases, the J end lost 1 base, and 8 bases lay between the germline ends. Investigators excluded patients with uncontrolled infection, other autoimmune disease, pregnancy or lactation. PBMCs came from more than 8.5 ml fresh peripheral blood. Template material for amplifying TCR beta CDR3 regions consisted of RNA transcripts. The study used the HTBI primer set for a first-round RT-PCR of the TCR CDR3. TCRdb itself ran the multiplex PCR reads through MiXCR, one entry per CDR3 protein. The sample lists some 490,000 distinct CDR3 sequences, approximately 22% occurring once.

J is TRBJ2-5 and V is TRBV6-1, with no clear D. The receptor was derived from a woman aged 70-85 years with Graves' ophthalmopathy. The material sequenced was blood. CDR3 amino acids: CASSTLSQETQYF. The DNA of the CDR3 is TGTGCCAGCAGTACGCTGTCCCAAGAGACCCAGTACTTC.